This T cell receptor beta chain stems from a study of T cells after yellow fever vaccination. Study overall: Fractions of low cell number were prepared using SMART-Seq v4 Ultra Low Input.

A few counts support this clonotype. Its specificity is not known. General study findings and limits: CD4 and CD8 compartments shared a small share of clonotypes. Abundant clonotypes from the bulk population could get into FACS-sorted repertoires as contaminants.

Trimming removed 7 bases at V and 5 bases at J, with 18 bases between. The CDR3 is 14 amino acids. Template switching by 5'RACE produced TCR cDNA, adding a universal primer site and UMIs. TCRdb ran MiXCR on the 5' RACE reads and lists one entry per CDR3 protein. In the table there are around 350,000 distinct CDR3 sequences, approximately 10% of which are singletons. The chain carries TRBV12-3 or TRBV12-4 and TRBJ2-7; either TRBD1 or TRBD2 may fit D (6 bases each). The clonotype originates from a man younger than 35 who received the YFV17D yellow fever vaccine. This sample comprised PBMCs, obtained on the day of the first yellow fever vaccination. This CDR3 is CASNPTWGAHEQYF. CDR3 sequence (DNA): TGTGCCAGCAATCCCACTTGGGGGGCACACGAGCAGTACTTC.